Presented here are 5 T cell receptor beta chains from one specimen sequenced in a study of T cells after yellow fever vaccination (dated by TCRdb to about 2019). Libraries were prepared through 5' RACE. The listed sequencing device is Illumina HiSeq 2500. TCRdb trimmed the raw reads at Q25, called clones with MiXCR and kept productive beta chains. Identical CDR3 proteins give one entry, which carries the most common genes and DNA. For this sample there are over 200,000 distinct CDR3 sequences; around 6.7% appear just once. Of the sample, 1.1% is held by the ten largest clones. The label giving this sample's treatment or condition can be read as: live attenuated yellow fever vaccine strain. This specimen consisted of CD4+ T cells sorted from PBMCs, obtained on the day of the yellow fever booster vaccination. The receptors come from a man younger than 45 who received the YFV17D yellow fever vaccine.

V gene TRBV23-1 combines with J gene TRBJ2-7; D gene unclear. TRBV23-1 is an ORF, with its function uncertain. The germline V and J ends were trimmed by 3 bases and 2 bases, with 8 bases remaining between them. The CDR3 consists of 13 residues. CDR3 sequence reads: CASSHWDPYEQYF. CDR3 DNA: TGCGCCAGCAGTCACTGGGATCCCTACGAGCAGTACTTC.

This clonotype was seen at least ten times. V usage is TRBV6-2 or TRBV6-3 and J usage is TRBJ2-1; 9 nucleotides agree with TRBD2. CDR1 and CDR2 from the germline V gene are MNHEY and SVGEGT. V lost 4 bases, J lost 1 base, and 11 bases stayed unmatched. This CDR3 is 18 amino acids long. Here the CDR3 DNA reads TGTGCCAGCAGTTCACTCCGACTAGCGGAAGGTTCCTACAATGAGCAGTTCTTC. Its translation: CASSSLRLAEGSYNEQFF.

The chain uses TRBV7-6 and TRBJ2-7; D may match TRBD1 or TRBD2 (6 bases each). The V end was cut by 3 bases, the J end by 1 base, with 13 bases between. From germline, CDR1 is SGHVS and CDR2 FNYEAQ. The CDR3 spans 15 residues. This CDR3 reads CASSFLGGGSYEQYF. CDR3 nucleotides: TGTGCCAGCAGCTTTCTAGGAGGGGGTTCCTACGAGCAGTACTTC.

This clonotype was observed at least ten times. The rearrangement joins TRBV5-1 to TRBJ2-1, with 8 bases aligning to TRBD1. The CDR3 has 14 amino acids. The J segment lost 5 bases and the V segment lost 4 bases, leaving 5 bases of the junction unmatched. Germline lookup yields CDR1 SGHRS and CDR2 YFSETQ. The CDR3 protein is CASSVPGQDNEQFF. The CDR3 DNA follows: TGCGCCAGCAGCGTGCCGGGACAGGACAATGAGCAGTTCTTC.

V usage is TRBV29-1 and J usage is TRBJ1-3, with TRBD1 matching 8 bases. This CDR3 has 16 amino acids. CDR1 SQVTM and CDR2 ANQGSEA come from the germline V gene. V dropped 3 bases and J dropped 0; count of bases not matched to a gene: 7. CDR3 nucleotide sequence: TGCAGCGTTGACCTATCCGGGACAGGCTCTGGAAACACCATATATTTT. Protein sequence: CSVDLSGTGSGNTIYF.